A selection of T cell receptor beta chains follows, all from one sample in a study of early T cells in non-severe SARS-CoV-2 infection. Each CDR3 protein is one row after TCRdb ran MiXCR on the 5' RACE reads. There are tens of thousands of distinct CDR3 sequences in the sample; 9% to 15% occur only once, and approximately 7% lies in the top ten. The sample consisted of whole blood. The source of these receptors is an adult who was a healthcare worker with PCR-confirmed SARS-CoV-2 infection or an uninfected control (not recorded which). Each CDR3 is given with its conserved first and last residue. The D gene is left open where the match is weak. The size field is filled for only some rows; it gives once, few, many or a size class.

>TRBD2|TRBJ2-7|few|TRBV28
TGTGCCAGCATTGGAGGTGGAGCGGGATACGAGCAGTACTTC
CASIGGGAGYEQYF
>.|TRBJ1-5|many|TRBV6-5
TGTGCCAGCAGTTCGGCCAGCTATCAGCCCCAGCATTTT
CASSSASYQPQHF
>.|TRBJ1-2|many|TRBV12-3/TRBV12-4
TGTGCCAGCAGTAAGGGGCCGGCGCGGTATGGCTACACCTTC
CASSKGPARYGYTF
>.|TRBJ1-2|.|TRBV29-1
TGCAGCGTTGAAGATCTTCCGGACTACACCTTC
CSVEDLPDYTF
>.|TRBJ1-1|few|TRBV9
TGTGCCAGCAGCGTGGGAGGGGTGGACACTGAAGCTTTCTTT
CASSVGGVDTEAFF
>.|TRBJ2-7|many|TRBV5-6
TGTGCCAGCACCCTGGGGGGTTTTCACGAGCAGTACTTC
CASTLGGFHEQYF
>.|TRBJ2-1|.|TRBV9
TGTGCCAGCAGCCCTTTTGCGGAGATGTCCTACAATGAGCAGTTCTTC
CASSPFAEMSYNEQFF
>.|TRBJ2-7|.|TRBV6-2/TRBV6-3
TGTGCCAGCAGTTACTCGTCGTCTAGGAGCTCCTACGAGCAGTACTTC
CASSYSSSRSSYEQYF
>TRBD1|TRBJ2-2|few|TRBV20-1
TGCAGTGCTGAGGGGGCTCGTTCAACCGGGGAGCTGTTTTTT
CSAEGARSTGELFF
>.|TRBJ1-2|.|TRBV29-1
TGCAGCGTTGGTACATCTAACTATGGCTACACCTTC
CSVGTSNYGYTF
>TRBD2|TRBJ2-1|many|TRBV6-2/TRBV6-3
TGTGCCAGCAGCAGAACTAGCGTTTACTACAATGAGCAGTTCTTC
CASSRTSVYYNEQFF
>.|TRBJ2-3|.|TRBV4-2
TGTGCCAGCAGCCAAGTCCCTAGGTCGGCCGCAGATACGCAGTATTTT
CASSQVPRSAADTQYF
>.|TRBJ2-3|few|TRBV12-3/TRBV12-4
TGTGCCAGCAGTTTAGAAGGGGATACGCAGTATTTT
CASSLEGDTQYF
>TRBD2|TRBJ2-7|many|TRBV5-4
TGTGCCAGCAGCTTCCGGCTAGCGGGAGACTACGAGCAGTACTTC
CASSFRLAGDYEQYF
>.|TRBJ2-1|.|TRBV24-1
TGTGCCACCAGTGACCCGACCGCGGCGGAGAGCTCCTACAATGAGCAGTTCTTC
CATSDPTAAESSYNEQFF
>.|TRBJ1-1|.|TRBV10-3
TGTGCCACCCGCAATCCAGGTCAGGAGACTGAAGCTTTCTTT
CATRNPGQETEAFF
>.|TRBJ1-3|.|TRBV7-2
TGTGCCAGCAGCTTAGTTCCCCCCCGGGCTGGAAACACCATATATTTT
CASSLVPPRAGNTIYF
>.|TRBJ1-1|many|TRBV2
TGTGCCAGCCGGGACGCCAACACTGAAGCTTTCTTT
CASRDANTEAFF
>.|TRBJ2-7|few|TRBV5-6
TGTGCCAGCATACACGGGAGTAGCTCCTACGAGCAGTACTTC
CASIHGSSSYEQYF
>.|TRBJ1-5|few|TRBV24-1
TGTGCCACCAGTCGAGAGGGACAGCCCCAGCATTTT
CATSREGQPQHF
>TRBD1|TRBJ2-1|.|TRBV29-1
TGCAGCGTTGAAGATATCCTAAGACAGGGGAAGTTCTTC
CSVEDILRQGKFF
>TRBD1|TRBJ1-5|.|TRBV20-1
TGCAGTGCTAGGACAGGGGGACAGCCCCAGCATTTT
CSARTGGQPQHF
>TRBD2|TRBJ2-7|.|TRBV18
TGTGCCAGCTCCCCCATGGCGGGGGGCCCCTACGAGCAGTACTTC
CASSPMAGGPYEQYF
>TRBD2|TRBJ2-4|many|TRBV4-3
TGCGCCAGCAGCCAAGTTGCCCTAGCGGGAGATATGGGGGGAGCCAAAAACATTCAGTACTTC
CASSQVALAGDMGGAKNIQYF
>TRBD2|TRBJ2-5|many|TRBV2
TGTGCCAGCAGTGGGACTAGCGGTCAAGAGACCCAGTACTTC
CASSGTSGQETQYF
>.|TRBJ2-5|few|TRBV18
TGTGCCAGCTCACCCATTTACGACACCGAAGAGACCCAGTACTTC
CASSPIYDTEETQYF
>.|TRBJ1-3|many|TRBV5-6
TGTGCCAGCAGCTTGGAGTGGCAGTCCTTCTCTGGAAACACCATATATTTT
CASSLEWQSFSGNTIYF
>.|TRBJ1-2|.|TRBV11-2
TGTGCCAGCAGCTTCCCAAATAACTATGGCTACACCTTC
CASSFPNNYGYTF